These 27 T cell receptor beta chains originate from one sample sequenced in a study of OX40 agonist ivuxolimab in advanced cancers. Sequencing used immunoSEQ multiplex PCR; TCRdb keeps in-frame clones, though not all of them. The sample lists some 70,000 clones; 70% to 90% were seen once. Specimen: CD4+ or CD8+ T cells sorted from blood, collected in a trial of the OX40 agonist ivuxolimab. These receptors originate from an adult with an advanced solid tumor such as melanoma, head and neck, liver or kidney cancer.

V gene TRBV7-9 combines with J gene TRBJ1-1; D possibly corresponds to TRBD1 (6 bases). V lost 3 bases to trimming and J lost 0 bases, with 14 bases between them. This CDR3 has 16 amino acids. The germline V gene has CDR1 SEHNR and CDR2 FQNEAQ (reference sequence). The CDR3, as DNA: TGTGCCAGCAGCTTTGGACAGATGAGAATGAACACTGAAGCTTTCTTT. Translation: CASSFGQMRMNTEAFF.

The chain carries TRBV11-3 and TRBJ2-5; maybe TRBD1 (5 bases). V lost 5 bases and J 2 bases, leaving 21 bases between the germline ends. The length of the CDR3 is 17 residues. CDR1 SGHNT and CDR2 YENEEA come from the germline V gene. The CDR3 DNA reads as TGTGCCAGCAGCCGCTCCCGAGGTGGGGCTCCGCAAGAGACCCAGTACTTC. It yields the protein CASSRSRGGAPQETQYF. Full variable domain (remainder filled in from reference TRBV11-3 and TRBJ2-5): EAGVVQSPRYKIIEKKQPVAFWCNPISGHNTLYWYLQNLGQGPELLIRYENEEAVDDSQLPKDRFSAERLKGVDSTLKIQPAELGDSAVYLCASSRSRGGAPQETQYFGPGTRLLVL.

This rearrangement joins TRBV10-3 to TRBJ1-2; D not certain. CDR1 and CDR2 (germline): ENHRY, SYGVKD. CDR3 length equals 14 residues. Deletions cut 4 bases from V and 4 bases from J, with 13 bases between. CDR3 region: CAISVGWEGYGYTF. The CDR3 DNA reads TGTGCCATCAGTGTTGGCTGGGAGGGCTATGGCTACACCTTC.

J is TRBJ1-5 and V is TRBV27; TRBD1 matches at 10 bases. The CDR3 length is 15 residues. V gave up 6 bases and J gave up 2 bases; unmatched junction bases: 4. CDR1 and CDR2 (germline): MNHEY, SMNVEV (reference sequence). CDR3 amino acids: CASRQGTGGNQPQHF. CDR3 sequence (DNA): TGTGCCAGCAGGCAAGGGACAGGGGGCAATCAGCCCCAGCATTTT.

This clone was recorded once. The CDR3 here is CASSDRGADTQYF. CDR3 in DNA: TGTGCCAGTAGTGACAGGGGTGCGGATACGCAGTATTTT. The genes are TRBV19 and TRBJ2-3; 8 positions match TRBD1. In germline, CDR1 is LNHDA, CDR2 SQIVND (reference sequence). J gave up 6 bases and V 5 bases, and 4 bases lay outside the gene matches. The CDR3 loop spans 13 amino acids.

The genes are TRBV5-6 and TRBJ2-7; possibly TRBD1 or TRBD2 for D (5 bases each). Trimming removed 2 bases at V and 3 bases at J, with 15 bases between. This CDR3 contains 15 residues. Germline CDR1 SGHDT, CDR2 YYEEEE. The CDR3, as DNA: TGTGCCAGCAGCTTATTTGGGGACGGGAACTACGAGCAGTACTTC. This gives the protein CASSLFGDGNYEQYF.

The V and J genes are TRBV27 and TRBJ1-4, with 11 bases identical to TRBD1. From germline, CDR1 is MNHEY and CDR2 SMNVEV (reference sequence). Losses at the gene ends were 2 bases for V and 8 bases for J; bases not matched to a gene: 10. This CDR3 comprises 17 residues. The CDR3 sequence: CASSLSSLDRGREKLFF. The CDR3 DNA follows: TGTGCCAGCAGTTTAAGCTCTCTGGACAGGGGGCGAGAAAAACTGTTTTTT.

The chain links TRBV7-9 to TRBJ2-5, with 10 bases lining up with TRBD1. V gave up 4 bases and J gave up 4 bases; unmatched junction bases: 9. This CDR3 has 16 amino acids. The germline CDR1 and CDR2 sequences are SEHNR and FQNEAQ (reference sequence). The CDR3 DNA reads as TGTGCCAGCAGCTCAACCGGGACAGGGGTTAGAGAGACCCAGTACTTC. Its translation is CASSSTGTGVRETQYF.

This chain links TRBV18 with TRBJ2-7; D is possibly TRBD2 (5 bases). This CDR3 is built from 13 residues. The V end lost 0 bases, the J end lost 5 bases, and 8 bases lay between the germline ends. Germline values: CDR1 KGHSH, CDR2 LQKENI. The CDR3 region has the DNA TGTGCCAGCTCACCACCGGCGGGCCACGAGCAGTACTTC. Amino acids: CASSPPAGHEQYF.

The chain couples TRBV9 to TRBJ2-7, with 8 bases fitting TRBD1. The CDR3 totals 14 residues. CDR1 and CDR2 (germline): SGDLS, YYNGEE. The J segment lost 6 bases and the V segment lost 3 bases, leaving 8 bases of the junction unmatched. The CDR3: CASSETTGVGEQYF. The CDR3 coding sequence is TGTGCCAGCAGCGAAACGACAGGGGTGGGCGAGCAGTACTTC.

A single count supports this clone. CDR3 DNA sequence: TGTGCCAGCGGGATGGGAGGGGACCCTAATGAAAAACTGTTTTTT. As protein: CASGMGGDPNEKLFF. The V gene is TRBV28, the J gene TRBJ1-4, with D perhaps matching TRBD1 (5 bases). This CDR3 is 15 amino acids long. With 8 bases removed from V and 3 bases from J, the gap between germline ends came to 16 bases. Germline lookup yields CDR1 MDHEN and CDR2 SYDVKM.

The V and J genes are TRBV27 and TRBJ2-7; 12 bases match TRBD1. CDR1 and CDR2 from the germline V gene are MNHEY and SMNVEV (reference sequence). Unmatched junction bases numbered 14, after V lost 10 bases and J lost 7 bases. The length of the CDR3 is 15 residues. CDR3 DNA sequence: TGTGCCACCCGTCAGTGGGACAGGGGGCTAGGGGAGCAGTACTTC. This encodes CATRQWDRGLGEQYF.

The rearrangement uses TRBV2 and TRBJ1-1; possible D gene TRBD1, 5 bases. V lost 6 bases, J lost 5 bases, and 22 bases lay in between. CDR1 is SNHLY and CDR2 is FYNNEI in the germline V gene. The CDR3 contains 16 residues. CDR3 sequence (DNA): TGTGCCAGCAGAGGCTCGCCAGGGAGGCTTTGGACTGAAGCTTTCTTT. Translating it yields CASRGSPGRLWTEAFF. Looking up the rest from reference TRBV2 and TRBJ1-1 gives the full variable domain: EPEVTQTPSHQVTQMGQEVILRCVPISNHLYFYWYRQILGQKVEFLVSFYNNEISEKSEIFDDQFSVERPDGSNFTLKIRSTKLEDSAMYFCASRGSPGRLWTEAFFGQGTRLTVV.

The chain couples TRBV30 to TRBJ1-1; the D gene is possibly TRBD1 (6 bases). Trimming took off 5 bases at V and 2 bases at J, with 15 bases between the two ends. This CDR3 has 14 residues. Germline lookup yields CDR1 GTSNPN and CDR2 SVGIG (reference sequence). CDR3 protein: CAWDTGHQNTEAFF. The DNA of the CDR3 is TGTGCCTGGGACACGGGACACCAAAACACTGAAGCTTTCTTT.

This clone showed up just once. The chain links TRBV19 to TRBJ1-5; the D is unclear. The CDR3 has 15 amino acids. V was cut by 1 base and J by 9 bases, with 16 bases left in between. Germline loops: CDR1 LNHDA, CDR2 SQIVND (reference sequence). CDR3 amino acids: CASSIGPLGLRPQHF. The CDR3 region has the DNA TGTGCCAGTAGTATAGGTCCCCTAGGACTCCGGCCCCAGCATTTT.

The rearrangement uses TRBV18 and TRBJ2-1, with 7 bases matching TRBD2. This CDR3 has 16 amino acids. J lost 4 bases, V lost 2 bases, and 8 bases had no gene match. Per germline, CDR1 KGHSH and CDR2 LQKENI. The CDR3 nucleotides are TGTGCCAGCTCACCATACGGAAGCGGGATTTACAATGAGCAGTTCTTC. This encodes CASSPYGSGIYNEQFF. Full variable domain (rest looked up from reference TRBV18 and TRBJ2-1): NAGVMQNPRHLVRRRGQEARLRCSPMKGHSHVYWYRQLPEEGLKFMVYLQKENIIDESGMPKERFSAEFPKEGPSILRIQQVVRGDSAAYFCASSPYGSGIYNEQFFGPGTRLTVL.

This chain joins TRBV28 and TRBJ2-3; possibly TRBD2 for D (6 bases). This CDR3 region has 15 residues. The V and J ends lost 6 bases and 5 bases respectively, with 18 bases between them. CDR1 MDHEN and CDR2 SYDVKM come from the germline V gene. CDR3 in amino acids: CASRDGGSRGDTQYF. As DNA, the CDR3 is TGTGCCAGCAGGGATGGGGGGAGTAGGGGAGATACGCAGTATTTT.

J is TRBJ1-3 and V is TRBV29-1; D is undetermined. The CDR3 consists of 12 residues. Trimming left V 6 bases short and J 4 bases short, with 10 bases between. Germline CDR1 and CDR2: SQVTM and ANQGSEA. This CDR3 reads CSVRVPGNTIYF. The DNA of the CDR3 is TGCAGCGTCCGCGTCCCAGGAAACACCATATATTTT.

The chain joins TRBV28 to TRBJ1-5, with D tentatively TRBD1 (6 bases). Trimming left V 2 bases short and J 4 bases short, with 18 bases between. Per germline, CDR1 MDHEN and CDR2 SYDVKM. The CDR3 extends over 17 amino acids. DNA for the CDR3: TGTGCCAGCAGTTTACTTACGGGGGCCGGGTCTAATCAGCCCCAGCATTTT. It yields the protein CASSLLTGAGSNQPQHF.

The rearrangement joins TRBV19 to TRBJ1-5, with D possibly being TRBD1 (5 bases). The CDR3 is made up of 16 amino acids. In germline, CDR1 is LNHDA, CDR2 SQIVND (reference sequence). V gave up 5 bases and J gave up 4 bases, with 18 bases separating them. CDR3 loop: CASSGATSWGNQPQHF. The CDR3 coding sequence is TGTGCCAGTAGTGGGGCCACTAGCTGGGGAAATCAGCCCCAGCATTTT.

The V and J genes are TRBV28 and TRBJ2-7; D gene ambiguous. Trimming shortened V by 3 bases and J by 6 bases, and 18 bases separated the two germline ends. CDR3 length equals 15 residues. Germline V gives CDR1 MDHEN, CDR2 SYDVKM. The CDR3 protein is CASSFSHPSSGEQYF. DNA of the CDR3: TGTGCCAGCAGTTTCTCCCATCCCTCGTCTGGCGAGCAGTACTTC. The whole variable domain, filled in from reference TRBV28 and TRBJ2-7, reads DVKVTQSSRYLVKRTGEKVFLECVQDMDHENMFWYRQDPGLGLRLIYFSYDVKMKEKGDIPEGYSVSREKKERFSLILESASTNQTSMYLCASSFSHPSSGEQYFGPGTRLTVT.

In its sample, this clone was seen once. The J gene is TRBJ2-5, the V gene TRBV4-1; D is unresolved. The CDR3 is made up of 14 amino acids. The germline V gene encodes CDR1 MGHRA and CDR2 YSYEKL. Trimming took off 1 base at V and 2 bases at J, with 8 bases between the two ends. In DNA, the CDR3 is TGCGCCAGCAGCCAAGGAGGCAGTCAAGAGACCCAGTACTTC. Protein product: CASSQGGSQETQYF.

The J gene is TRBJ2-5, the V gene TRBV27; a possible D gene is TRBD1 (5 bases). The germline V and J ends were trimmed by 3 bases and 5 bases, with 19 bases remaining between them. This CDR3 spans 16 amino acids. Looked up from germline, CDR1 is MNHEY and CDR2 is SMNVEV (reference sequence). The CDR3 DNA reads as TGTGCCAGCAGTTTGTTGGGGCAACTGGTTGGGGAGACCCAGTACTTC. This encodes CASSLLGQLVGETQYF.

CDR3 loop: CASAGTINTGELFF. In DNA, the CDR3 is TGTGCCAGCGCCGGGACGATCAACACCGGGGAGCTGTTTTTT. The chain is built from TRBV6-5 and TRBJ2-2; either TRBD1 or TRBD2 may supply D (5 bases each). This CDR3 is 14 amino acids long. V was clipped by 8 bases and J by 2 bases, with 12 bases between them. The germline CDR1 and CDR2 sequences are MNHEY and SVGAGI.

The rearrangement links TRBV27 to TRBJ2-5; weak D call: TRBD2 (7 bases). This CDR3 comprises 14 residues. V lost 7 bases and J 2 bases, leaving 14 bases between the germline ends. Germline V lookup: CDR1 MNHEY, CDR2 SMNVEV (reference sequence). CDR3 nucleotides: TGTGCCAGCAAACGGGGGGCTTCGCAAGAGACCCAGTACTTC. Translation gives CASKRGASQETQYF.

This sequence joins TRBV9 and TRBJ2-5; TRBD2 aligns across 8 bases. CDR3 length equals 17 residues. V dropped 4 bases and J dropped 2; count of bases not matched to a gene: 13. CDR1 SGDLS and CDR2 YYNGEE come from the germline V gene. CDR3 region: CASSTSPLAGGQETQYF. The DNA of the CDR3 is TGTGCCAGCAGCACATCTCCCCTAGCGGGCGGTCAAGAGACCCAGTACTTC.

This chain joins TRBV7-2 and TRBJ1-5; D is ambiguous. V was pared by 2 bases and J by 0 bases, with 8 bases between. This CDR3 comprises 15 residues. The germline V gene has CDR1 SGHTA and CDR2 FQGNSA. The chain's CDR3 is CASSLWSGSNQPQHF. The CDR3 nucleotides read TGTGCCAGCAGCTTATGGTCAGGTAGCAATCAGCCCCAGCATTTT.